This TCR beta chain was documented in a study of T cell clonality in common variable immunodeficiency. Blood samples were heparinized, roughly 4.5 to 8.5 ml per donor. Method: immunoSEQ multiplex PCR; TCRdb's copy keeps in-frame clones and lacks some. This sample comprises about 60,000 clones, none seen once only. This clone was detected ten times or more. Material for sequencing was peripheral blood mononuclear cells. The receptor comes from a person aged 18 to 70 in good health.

The DNA read from the CDR3 is TGTGCCACCAGTGATTCCGGGACACAATTTGGGGCCAACGTC. Residues: CATSDSGTQFGANV. The CDR3 reads in full as CATSDSGTQFGANVLTF. V is TRBV24-1 and J is TRBJ2-6; maybe TRBD1 (6 bases). The missing CDR3 end, 3 residues past where the read stops, is filled in from the germline J gene. V lost 2 bases to trimming and J lost 3 bases, with 13 bases between them. The germline V gene has CDR1 KGHDR and CDR2 SFDVKD. The CDR3 has 17 residues.